This T cell receptor (beta chain) derives from a study of regulatory T cells in long-lasting Graves disease. Whole-study context: Graves' patients, newly diagnosed, had taken antithyroid drugs under 3 months.

In germline, CDR1 is MNHNS, CDR2 SASEGT. The trim removed 5 bases at V and 4 bases at J, leaving 12 bases unmatched. This CDR3 spans 16 amino acids. A few counts support this clonotype. What it binds is unknown. Whole-study findings and limits: The persistent group shared roughly 2,700 public clonotypes, more than the roughly 970 shared by new patients.

Combining iRepertoire HTBI primers with Arm-PCR of CDR3 regions, the authors built TCR beta libraries. TCRdb recomputed calls from the multiplex PCR reads with MiXCR, one row per CDR3 protein. The sample records 450,000 to 650,000 distinct CDR3 sequences, approximately 16% being singletons. Time point denoted: newly diagnosed GD, antithyroid drugs for less than 3 months. PBMC RNA served as the TCR library source. These records were also assigned to another study, of T cells in Graves' hyperthyroidism and ophthalmopathy.

V and J are TRBV6-1 and TRBJ1-1, with 8 bases matching TRBD1. This clonotype originated in a woman aged 35-65 years with Graves disease. Specimen: peripheral blood mononuclear cells (PBMCs), collected at new diagnosis, from a patient treated with antithyroid drugs. CDR3 region: CASSLGNRGMSTEAFF. CDR3 coding DNA: TGTGCCAGCAGTTTGGGGAACAGGGGGATGAGCACTGAAGCTTTCTTT.